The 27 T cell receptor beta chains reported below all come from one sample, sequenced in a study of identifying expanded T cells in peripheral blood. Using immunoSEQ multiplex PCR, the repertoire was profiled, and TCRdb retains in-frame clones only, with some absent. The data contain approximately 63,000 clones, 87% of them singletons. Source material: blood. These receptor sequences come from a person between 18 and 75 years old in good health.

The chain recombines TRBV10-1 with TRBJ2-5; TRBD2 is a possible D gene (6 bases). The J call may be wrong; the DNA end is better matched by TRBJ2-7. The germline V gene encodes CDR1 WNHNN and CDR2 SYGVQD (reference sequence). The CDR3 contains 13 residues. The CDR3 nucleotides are TGCGCCAGCAGTGTATCGGGGGACCACGAGCAGTACTTC. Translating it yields CASSVSGDHEQYF.

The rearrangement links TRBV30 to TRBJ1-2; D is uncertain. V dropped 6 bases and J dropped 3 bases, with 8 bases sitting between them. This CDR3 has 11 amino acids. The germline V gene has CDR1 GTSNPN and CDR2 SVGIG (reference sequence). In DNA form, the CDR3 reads TGTGCCTGCAAGGCTTACTATGGCTACACCTTC. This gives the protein CACKAYYGYTF.

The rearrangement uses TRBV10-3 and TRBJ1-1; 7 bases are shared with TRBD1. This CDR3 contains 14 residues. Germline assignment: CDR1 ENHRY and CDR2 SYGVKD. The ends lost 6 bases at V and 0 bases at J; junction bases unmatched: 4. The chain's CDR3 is CAIRGGGVNTEAFF. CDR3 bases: TGTGCCATCAGAGGGGGCGGGGTGAACACTGAAGCTTTCTTT.

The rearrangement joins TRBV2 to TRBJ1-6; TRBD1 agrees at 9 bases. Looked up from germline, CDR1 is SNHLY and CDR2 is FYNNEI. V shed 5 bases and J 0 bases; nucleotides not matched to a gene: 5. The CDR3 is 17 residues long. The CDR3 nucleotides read TGTGCCAGCAGTAAGGGACAGGGATTCTCCTATAATTCACCCCTCCACTTT. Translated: CASSKGQGFSYNSPLHF.

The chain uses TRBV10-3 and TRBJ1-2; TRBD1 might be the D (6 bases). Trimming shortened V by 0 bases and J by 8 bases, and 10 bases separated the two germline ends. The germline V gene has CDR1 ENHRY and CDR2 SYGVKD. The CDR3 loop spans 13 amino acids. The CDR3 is CAISESPRGGYTF. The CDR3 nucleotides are TGTGCCATCAGTGAGTCCCCCAGGGGCGGCTACACCTTC.

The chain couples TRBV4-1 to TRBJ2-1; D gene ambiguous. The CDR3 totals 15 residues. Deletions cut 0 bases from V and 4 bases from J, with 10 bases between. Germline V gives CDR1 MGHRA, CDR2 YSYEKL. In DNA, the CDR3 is TGCGCCAGCAGCCAAGATACCGGGCCTTACAATGAGCAGTTCTTC. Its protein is CASSQDTGPYNEQFF.

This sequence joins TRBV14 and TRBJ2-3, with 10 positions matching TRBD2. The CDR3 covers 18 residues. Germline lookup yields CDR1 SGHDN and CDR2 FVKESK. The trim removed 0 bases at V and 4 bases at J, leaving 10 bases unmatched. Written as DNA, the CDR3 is TGTGCCAGCAGCCAAGATATGCTAGCGGGAGCCCCTCCAGATACGCAGTATTTT. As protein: CASSQDMLAGAPPDTQYF.

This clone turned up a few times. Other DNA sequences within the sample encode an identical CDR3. In DNA form, the CDR3 reads TGTGCCAGCAGTGACGGCTCCACAGATACGCAGTATTTT. Translating gives CASSDGSTDTQYF. The chain is built from TRBV6-4 and TRBJ2-3; no firm D call. This CDR3 comprises 13 residues. Looked up from germline, CDR1 is MRHNA and CDR2 is SNTAGT. Trimming stripped 2 bases from V and 2 bases from J, with 5 bases between.

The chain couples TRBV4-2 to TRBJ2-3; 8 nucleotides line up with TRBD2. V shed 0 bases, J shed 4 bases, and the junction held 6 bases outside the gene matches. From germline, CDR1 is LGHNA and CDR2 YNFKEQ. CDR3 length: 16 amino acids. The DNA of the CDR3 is TGTGCCAGCAGCCAAGATCCAAGCGGGAGACCAGATACGCAGTATTTT. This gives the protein CASSQDPSGRPDTQYF.

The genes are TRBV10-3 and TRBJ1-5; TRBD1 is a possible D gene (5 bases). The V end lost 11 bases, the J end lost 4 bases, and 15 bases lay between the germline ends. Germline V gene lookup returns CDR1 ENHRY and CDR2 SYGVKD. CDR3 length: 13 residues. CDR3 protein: CAGGRDLNQPQHF. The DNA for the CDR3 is TGTGCCGGCGGACGGGACTTAAATCAGCCCCAGCATTTT.

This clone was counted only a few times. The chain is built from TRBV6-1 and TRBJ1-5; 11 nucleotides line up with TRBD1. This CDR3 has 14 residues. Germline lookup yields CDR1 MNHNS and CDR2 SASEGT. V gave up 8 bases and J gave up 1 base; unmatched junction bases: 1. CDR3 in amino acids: CASRTGGSNQPQHF. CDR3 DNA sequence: TGTGCCAGCCGGACAGGGGGCAGCAATCAGCCCCAGCATTTT.

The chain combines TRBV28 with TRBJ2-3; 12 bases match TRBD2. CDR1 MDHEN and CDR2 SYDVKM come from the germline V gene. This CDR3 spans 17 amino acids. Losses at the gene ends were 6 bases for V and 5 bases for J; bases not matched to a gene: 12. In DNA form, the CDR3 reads TGTGCCAGCAGCCCCCGCAGACTAGCGGGAGAAGGAGATACGCAGTATTTT. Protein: CASSPRRLAGEGDTQYF.

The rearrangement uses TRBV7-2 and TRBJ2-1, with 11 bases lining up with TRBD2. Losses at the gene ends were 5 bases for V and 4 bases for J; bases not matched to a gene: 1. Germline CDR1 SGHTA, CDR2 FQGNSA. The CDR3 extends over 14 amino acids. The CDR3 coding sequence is TGTGCCAGCAGCCCTAGCGGGAGGTACAATGAGCAGTTCTTC. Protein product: CASSPSGRYNEQFF.

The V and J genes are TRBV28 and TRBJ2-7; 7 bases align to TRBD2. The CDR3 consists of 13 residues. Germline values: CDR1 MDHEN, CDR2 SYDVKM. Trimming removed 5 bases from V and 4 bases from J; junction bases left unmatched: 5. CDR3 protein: CASSLGGLYEQYF. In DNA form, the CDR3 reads TGTGCCAGCAGTCTGGGGGGGTTATACGAGCAGTACTTC.

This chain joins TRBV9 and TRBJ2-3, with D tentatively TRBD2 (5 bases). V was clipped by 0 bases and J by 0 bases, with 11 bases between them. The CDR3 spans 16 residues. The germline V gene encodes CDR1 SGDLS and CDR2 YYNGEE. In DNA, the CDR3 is TGTGCCAGCAGCGTAGGTGCGCGGACTAGCACAGATACGCAGTATTTT. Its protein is CASSVGARTSTDTQYF.

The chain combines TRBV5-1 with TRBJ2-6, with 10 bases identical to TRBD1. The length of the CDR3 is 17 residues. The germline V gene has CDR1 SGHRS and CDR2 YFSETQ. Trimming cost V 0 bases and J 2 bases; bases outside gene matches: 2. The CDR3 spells CASSLVGQGAGANVLTF. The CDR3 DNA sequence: TGCGCCAGCAGCTTGGTAGGACAGGGGGCTGGGGCCAACGTCCTGACTTTC.

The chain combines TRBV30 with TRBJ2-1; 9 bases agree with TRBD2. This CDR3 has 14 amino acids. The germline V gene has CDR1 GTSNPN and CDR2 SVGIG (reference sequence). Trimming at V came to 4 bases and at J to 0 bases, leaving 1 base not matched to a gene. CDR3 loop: CAWTRGGSYNEQFF. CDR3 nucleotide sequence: TGTGCCTGGACGCGGGGGGGCTCCTACAATGAGCAGTTCTTC.

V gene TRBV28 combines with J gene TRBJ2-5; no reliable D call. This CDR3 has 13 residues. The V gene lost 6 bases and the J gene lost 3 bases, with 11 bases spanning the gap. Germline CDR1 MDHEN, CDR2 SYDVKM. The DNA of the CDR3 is TGTGCCAGCAGACCCCGGGTCGAAGAGACCCAGTACTTC. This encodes CASRPRVEETQYF.

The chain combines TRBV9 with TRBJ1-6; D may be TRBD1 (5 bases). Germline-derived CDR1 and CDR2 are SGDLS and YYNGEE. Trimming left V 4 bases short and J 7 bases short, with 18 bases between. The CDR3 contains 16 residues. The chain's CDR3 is CASSPLGGAGNSPLHF. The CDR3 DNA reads TGTGCCAGCAGCCCCCTTGGAGGGGCAGGAAATTCACCCCTCCACTTT.

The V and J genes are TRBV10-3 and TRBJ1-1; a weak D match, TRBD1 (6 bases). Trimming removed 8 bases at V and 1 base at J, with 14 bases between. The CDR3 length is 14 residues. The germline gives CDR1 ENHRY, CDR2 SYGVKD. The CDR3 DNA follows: TGTGCCATCGGGAGGGGGGGCCAGAACACTGAAGCTTTCTTT. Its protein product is CAIGRGGQNTEAFF.

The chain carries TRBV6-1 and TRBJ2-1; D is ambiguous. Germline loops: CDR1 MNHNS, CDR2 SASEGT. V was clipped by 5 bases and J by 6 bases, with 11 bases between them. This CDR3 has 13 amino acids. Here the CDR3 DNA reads TGTGCCAGCAGTATCGGAACCGCCAATGAGCAGTTCTTC. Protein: CASSIGTANEQFF.

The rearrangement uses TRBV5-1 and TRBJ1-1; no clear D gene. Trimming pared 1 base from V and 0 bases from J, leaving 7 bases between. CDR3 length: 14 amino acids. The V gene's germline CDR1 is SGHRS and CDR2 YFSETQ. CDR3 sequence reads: CASSLRTVNTEAFF. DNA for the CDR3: TGCGCCAGCAGCTTGAGGACGGTGAACACTGAAGCTTTCTTT.

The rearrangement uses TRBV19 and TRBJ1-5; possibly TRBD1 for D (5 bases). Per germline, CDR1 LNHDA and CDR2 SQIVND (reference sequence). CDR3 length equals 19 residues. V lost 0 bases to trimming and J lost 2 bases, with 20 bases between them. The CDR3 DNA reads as TGTGCCAGTAGTATAGAGGGGCCCGGTTGGCCTCTTGGCAATCAGCCCCAGCATTTT. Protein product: CASSIEGPGWPLGNQPQHF.

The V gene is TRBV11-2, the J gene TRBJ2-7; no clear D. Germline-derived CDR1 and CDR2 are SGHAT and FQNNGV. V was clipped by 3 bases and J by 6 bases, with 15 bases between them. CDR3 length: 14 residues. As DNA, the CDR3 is TGTGCCAGCAGCTTGTTACAAGGGCTCTCCGAGCAGTACTTC. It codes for CASSLLQGLSEQYF.

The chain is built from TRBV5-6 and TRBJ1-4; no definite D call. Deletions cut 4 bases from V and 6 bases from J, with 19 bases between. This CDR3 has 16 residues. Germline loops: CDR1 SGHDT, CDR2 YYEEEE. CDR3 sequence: CASSRPRPSGDEKLFF. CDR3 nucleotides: TGTGCCAGCAGCCGTCCCCGACCATCCGGGGATGAAAAACTGTTTTTT.

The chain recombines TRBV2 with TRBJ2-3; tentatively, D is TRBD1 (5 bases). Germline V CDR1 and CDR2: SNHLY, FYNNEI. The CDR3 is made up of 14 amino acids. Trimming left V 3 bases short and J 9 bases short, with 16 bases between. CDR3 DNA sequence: TGTGCCAGCAGTGATGCTCAGGGCCCTAGGACGCAGTATTTT. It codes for CASSDAQGPRTQYF.

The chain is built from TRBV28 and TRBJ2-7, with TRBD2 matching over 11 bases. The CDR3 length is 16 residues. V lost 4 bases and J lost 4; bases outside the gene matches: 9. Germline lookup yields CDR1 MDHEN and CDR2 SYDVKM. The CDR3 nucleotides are TGTGCCAGCAGTTCCCGTAGCGGGAGGGCCAGGTACGAGCAGTACTTC. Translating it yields CASSSRSGRARYEQYF. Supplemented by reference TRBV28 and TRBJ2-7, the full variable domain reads DVKVTQSSRYLVKRTGEKVFLECVQDMDHENMFWYRQDPGLGLRLIYFSYDVKMKEKGDIPEGYSVSREKKERFSLILESASTNQTSMYLCASSSRSGRARYEQYFGPGTRLTVT.